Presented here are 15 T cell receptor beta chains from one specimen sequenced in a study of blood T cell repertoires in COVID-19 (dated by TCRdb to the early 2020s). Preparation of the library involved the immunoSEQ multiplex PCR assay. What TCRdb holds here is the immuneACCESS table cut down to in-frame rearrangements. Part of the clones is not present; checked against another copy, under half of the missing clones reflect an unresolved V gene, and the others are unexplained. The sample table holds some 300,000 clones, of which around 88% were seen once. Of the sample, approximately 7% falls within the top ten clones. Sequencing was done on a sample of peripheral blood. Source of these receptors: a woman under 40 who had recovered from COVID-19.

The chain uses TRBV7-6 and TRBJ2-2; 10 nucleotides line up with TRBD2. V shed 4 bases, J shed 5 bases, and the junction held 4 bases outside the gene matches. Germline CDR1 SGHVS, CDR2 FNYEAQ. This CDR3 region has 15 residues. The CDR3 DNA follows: TGTGCCAGCAGCTGGGGACTAGCGTCGACCGGGGAGCTGTTTTTT. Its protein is CASSWGLASTGELFF.

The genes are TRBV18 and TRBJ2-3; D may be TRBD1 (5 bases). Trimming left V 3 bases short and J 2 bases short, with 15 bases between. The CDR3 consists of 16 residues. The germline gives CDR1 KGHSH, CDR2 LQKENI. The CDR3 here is CASSPQGPIYTDTQYF. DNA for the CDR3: TGTGCCAGCTCACCGCAGGGTCCCATTTACACAGATACGCAGTATTTT. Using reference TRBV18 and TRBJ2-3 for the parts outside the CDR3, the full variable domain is NAGVMQNPRHLVRRRGQEARLRCSPMKGHSHVYWYRQLPEEGLKFMVYLQKENIIDESGMPKERFSAEFPKEGPSILRIQQVVRGDSAAYFCASSPQGPIYTDTQYFGPGTRLTVL.

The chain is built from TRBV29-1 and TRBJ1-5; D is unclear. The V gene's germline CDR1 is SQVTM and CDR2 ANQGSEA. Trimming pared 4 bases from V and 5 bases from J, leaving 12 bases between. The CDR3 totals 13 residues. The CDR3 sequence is CSVVLAPYQPQHF. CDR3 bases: TGCAGCGTTGTCTTGGCACCTTATCAGCCCCAGCATTTT.

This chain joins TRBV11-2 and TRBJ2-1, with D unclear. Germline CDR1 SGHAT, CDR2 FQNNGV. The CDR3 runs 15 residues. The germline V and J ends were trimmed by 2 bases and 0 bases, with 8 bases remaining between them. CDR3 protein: CASSLLRSSYNEQFF. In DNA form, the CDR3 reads TGTGCCAGCAGCTTACTCCGTAGCTCCTACAATGAGCAGTTCTTC.

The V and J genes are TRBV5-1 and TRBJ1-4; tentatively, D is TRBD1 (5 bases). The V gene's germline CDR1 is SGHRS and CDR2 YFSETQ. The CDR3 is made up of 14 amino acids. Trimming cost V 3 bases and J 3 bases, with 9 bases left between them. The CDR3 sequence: CASSWGLPNEKLFF. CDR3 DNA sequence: TGCGCCAGCAGCTGGGGACTCCCTAATGAAAAACTGTTTTTT.

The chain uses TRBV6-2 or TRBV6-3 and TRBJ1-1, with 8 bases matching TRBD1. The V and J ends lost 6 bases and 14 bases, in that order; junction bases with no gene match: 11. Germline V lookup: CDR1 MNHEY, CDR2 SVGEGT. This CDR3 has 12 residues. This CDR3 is CASSDPGQGGFF. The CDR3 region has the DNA TGTGCCAGCAGCGATCCCGGACAGGGAGGATTCTTT.

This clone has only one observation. CDR3 DNA: TGTGCCAGCAGCCTTTTGGCGGGAATGTACCAAGAGACCCAGTACTTC. Encoded protein: CASSLLAGMYQETQYF. The V gene is TRBV4-2, the J gene TRBJ2-5, with D possibly TRBD2 on 6 matching bases. Germline values: CDR1 LGHNA, CDR2 YNFKEQ. The CDR3 spans 16 residues. V was trimmed by 4 bases and J by 0 bases, leaving 15 bases between them.

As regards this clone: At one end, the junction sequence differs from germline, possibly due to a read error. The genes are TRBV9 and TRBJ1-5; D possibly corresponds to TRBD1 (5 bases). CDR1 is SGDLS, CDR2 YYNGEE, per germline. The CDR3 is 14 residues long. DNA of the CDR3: TGTGCCAGCAGTCCTCAACCTGGGGCGGCGTCGTTATATTTT. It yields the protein CASSPQPGAASLYF.

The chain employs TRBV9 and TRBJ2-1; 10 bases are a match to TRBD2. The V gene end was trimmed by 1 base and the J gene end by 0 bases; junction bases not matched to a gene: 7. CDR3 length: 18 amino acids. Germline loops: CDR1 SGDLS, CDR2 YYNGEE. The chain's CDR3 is CASSVRGVAGGSYNEQFF. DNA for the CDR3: TGTGCCAGCAGCGTAAGGGGAGTAGCGGGGGGCTCCTACAATGAGCAGTTCTTC.

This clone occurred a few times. CDR3 protein: CASSADRNSPLHF. The CDR3 coding sequence is TGTGCCAGCAGCGCAGACAGGAATTCACCCCTCCACTTT. The chain employs TRBV7-3 and TRBJ1-6, with a possible D match to TRBD1 (6 bases). Germline V lookup: CDR1 SGHTA, CDR2 FQGTGA. V lost 5 bases, J lost 7 bases, and 9 bases lay in between. The length of the CDR3 is 13 residues. The complete variable domain, with remaining parts taken from reference TRBV7-3 and TRBJ1-6, reads GAGVSQTPSNKVTEKGKYVELRCDPISGHTALYWYRQSLGQGPEFLIYFQGTGAADDSGLPNDRFFAVRPEGSVSTLKIQRTERGDSAVYLCASSADRNSPLHFGNGTRLTVT.

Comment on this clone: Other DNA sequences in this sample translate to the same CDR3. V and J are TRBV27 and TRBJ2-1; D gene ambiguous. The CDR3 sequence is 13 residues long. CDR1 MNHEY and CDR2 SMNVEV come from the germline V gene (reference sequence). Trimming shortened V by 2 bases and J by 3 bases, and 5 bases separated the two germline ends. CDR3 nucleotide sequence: TGTGCCAGCAGTTTAGATAGCTACAATGAGCAGTTCTTC. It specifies CASSLDSYNEQFF.

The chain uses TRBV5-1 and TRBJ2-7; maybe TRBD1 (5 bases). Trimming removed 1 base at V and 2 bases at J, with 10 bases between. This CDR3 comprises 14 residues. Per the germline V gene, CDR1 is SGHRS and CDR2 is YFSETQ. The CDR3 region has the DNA TGCGCCAGCAGCTTGTCGACAGTTACCTACGAGCAGTACTTC. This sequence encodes CASSLSTVTYEQYF.

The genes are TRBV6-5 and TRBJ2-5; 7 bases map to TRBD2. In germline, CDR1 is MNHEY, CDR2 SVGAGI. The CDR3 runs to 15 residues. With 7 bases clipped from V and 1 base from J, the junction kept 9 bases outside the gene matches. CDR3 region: CASTRQLATQETQYF. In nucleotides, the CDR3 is TGTGCCAGCACCCGTCAACTAGCGACCCAAGAGACCCAGTACTTC.

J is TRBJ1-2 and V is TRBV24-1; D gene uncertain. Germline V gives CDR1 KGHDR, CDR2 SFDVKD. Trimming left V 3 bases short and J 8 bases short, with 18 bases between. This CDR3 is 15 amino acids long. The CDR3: CATSDPREFNQGYTF. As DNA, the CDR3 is TGTGCCACCAGTGATCCAAGGGAGTTCAATCAGGGCTACACCTTC.

The CDR3 DNA reads TGTGCCAGCACCGACAGGGACAGGGCCTACGAGCAGTACTTC. This sequence encodes CASTDRDRAYEQYF. The chain carries TRBV21-1 and TRBJ2-7; whether TRBD1, the table's D call, matches the DNA was not checked. TRBV21-1 corresponds to a pseudogene. This CDR3 is built from 14 residues.